The present TCR beta chain was sequenced within a study of blood T cell repertoires in COVID-19. The CDR3 contains 14 residues. V lost 5 bases and J lost 4, with 11 bases in between. Germline CDR1 is ENHRY and CDR2 is SYGVKD. TCRdb keeps only in-frame clones here, not all; method: immunoSEQ multiplex PCR. Of about 250,000 clones detected, about nine tenths appear once; the ten largest clones hold around 6%. The clonotype originates from a woman aged 30 to 39 with acute COVID-19. The V and J genes are TRBV10-3 and TRBJ2-2, with D perhaps TRBD2 (5 bases). The sequenced sample was PBMCs or T cells enriched from blood (not recorded which). The CDR3 nucleotides read TGTGCCATCAGTTTTGGACTGTCCACCGGGGAGCTGTTTTTT. It codes for CAISFGLSTGELFF.